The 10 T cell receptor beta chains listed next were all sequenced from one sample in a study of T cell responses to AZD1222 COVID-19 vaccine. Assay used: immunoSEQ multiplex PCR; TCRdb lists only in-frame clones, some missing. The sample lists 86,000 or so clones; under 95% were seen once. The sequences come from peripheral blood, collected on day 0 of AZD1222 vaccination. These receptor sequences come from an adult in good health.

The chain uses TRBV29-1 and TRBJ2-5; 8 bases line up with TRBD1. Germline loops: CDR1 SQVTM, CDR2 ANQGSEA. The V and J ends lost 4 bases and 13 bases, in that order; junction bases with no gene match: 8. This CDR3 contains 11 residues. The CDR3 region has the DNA TGCAGCGTTGCTAGCCAGGGGACAGGGTACTTC. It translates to CSVASQGTGYF. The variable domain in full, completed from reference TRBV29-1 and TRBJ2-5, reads SAVISQKPSRDICQRGTSLTIQCQVDSQVTMMFWYRQQPGQSLTLIATANQGSEATYESGFVIDKFPISRPNLTFSTLTVSNMSPEDSSIYLCSVASQGTGYFGPGTRLLVL.

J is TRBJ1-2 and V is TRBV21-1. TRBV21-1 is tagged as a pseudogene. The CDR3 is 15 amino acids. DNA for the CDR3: TGTGCCAGCAGCCCTGGTGGGGGATGGAACTATGGCTACACCTTC. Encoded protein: CASSPGGGWNYGYTF.

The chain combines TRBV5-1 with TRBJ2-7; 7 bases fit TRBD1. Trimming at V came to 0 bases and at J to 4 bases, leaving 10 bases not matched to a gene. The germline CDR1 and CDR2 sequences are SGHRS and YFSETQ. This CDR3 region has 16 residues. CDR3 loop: CASSLAPDRASYEQYF. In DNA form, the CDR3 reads TGCGCCAGCAGCTTGGCTCCCGACAGGGCTTCATACGAGCAGTACTTC. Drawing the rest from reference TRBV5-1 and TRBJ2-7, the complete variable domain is KAGVTQTPRYLIKTRGQQVTLSCSPISGHRSVSWYQQTPGQGLQFLFEYFSETQRNKGNFPGRFSGRQFSNSRSEMNVSTLELGDSALYLCASSLAPDRASYEQYFGPGTRLTVT.

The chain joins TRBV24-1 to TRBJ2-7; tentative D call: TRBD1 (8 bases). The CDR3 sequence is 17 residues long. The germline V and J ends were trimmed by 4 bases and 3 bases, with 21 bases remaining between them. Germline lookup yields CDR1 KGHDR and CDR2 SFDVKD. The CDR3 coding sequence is TGTGCCACCAGTGACTCCACAGGGGGGGTGTCTAGCTACGAGCAGTACTTC. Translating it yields CATSDSTGGVSSYEQYF.

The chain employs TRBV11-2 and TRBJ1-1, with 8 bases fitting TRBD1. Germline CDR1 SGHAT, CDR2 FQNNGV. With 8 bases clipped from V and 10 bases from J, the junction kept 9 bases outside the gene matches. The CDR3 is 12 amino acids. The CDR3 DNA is TGTGCCAGCTGTACAGGGGGACTTCGAGCTTTCTTT. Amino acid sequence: CASCTGGLRAFF. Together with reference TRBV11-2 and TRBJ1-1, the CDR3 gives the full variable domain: EAGVAQSPRYKIIEKRQSVAFWCNPISGHATLYWYQQILGQGPKLLIQFQNNGVVDDSQLPKDRFSAERLKGVDSTLKIQPAKLEDSAVYLCASCTGGLRAFFGQGTRLTVV.

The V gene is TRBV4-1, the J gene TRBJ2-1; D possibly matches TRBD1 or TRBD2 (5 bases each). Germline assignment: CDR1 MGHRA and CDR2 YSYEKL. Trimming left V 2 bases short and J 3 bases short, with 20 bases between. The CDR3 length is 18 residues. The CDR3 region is CASSQRDQLTTLYNEQFF. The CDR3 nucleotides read TGCGCCAGCAGCCAACGGGACCAACTCACGACACTCTACAATGAGCAGTTCTTC.

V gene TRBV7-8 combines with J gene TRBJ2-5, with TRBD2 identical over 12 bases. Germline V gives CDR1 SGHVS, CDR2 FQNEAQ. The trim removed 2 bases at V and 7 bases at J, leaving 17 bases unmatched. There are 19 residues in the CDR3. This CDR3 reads CASSLNFVTSGGPGRTQYF. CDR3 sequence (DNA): TGTGCCAGCAGCTTAAATTTTGTGACTAGCGGGGGACCTGGTAGGACCCAGTACTTC.

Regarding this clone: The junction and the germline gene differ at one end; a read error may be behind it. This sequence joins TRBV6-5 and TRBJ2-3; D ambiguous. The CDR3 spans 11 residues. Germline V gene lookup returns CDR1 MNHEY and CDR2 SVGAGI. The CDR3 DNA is TGTGCCAGCACTTACACAGATACGCAGTATTTT. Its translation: CASTYTDTQYF.

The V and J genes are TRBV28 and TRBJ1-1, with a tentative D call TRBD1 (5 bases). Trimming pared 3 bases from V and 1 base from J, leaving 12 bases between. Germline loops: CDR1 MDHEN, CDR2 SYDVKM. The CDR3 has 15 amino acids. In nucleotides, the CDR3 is TGTGCCAGCAGTTTGTGGGGGACGTCGAACACTGAAGCTTTCTTT. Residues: CASSLWGTSNTEAFF.

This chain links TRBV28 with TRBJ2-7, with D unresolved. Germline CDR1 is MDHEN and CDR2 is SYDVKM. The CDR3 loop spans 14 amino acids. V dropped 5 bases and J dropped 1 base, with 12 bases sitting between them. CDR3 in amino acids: CASSPPPRSYEQYF. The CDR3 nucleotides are TGTGCCAGCAGTCCCCCTCCGCGGTCCTACGAGCAGTACTTC.